Listed below are T cell receptor beta chains from one sample, sequenced in a study of blood T cell repertoires in COVID-19. Measured with immunoSEQ multiplex PCR; TCRdb has only the in-frame clones, and not every one. The sample carries 65,000 to 85,000 clones, about four fifths recorded once. Sequenced sample: peripheral blood. These receptors were collected from a woman of 80 years or more with active or convalescent COVID-19. The CDR3 runs from the conserved cysteine through the conserved F or W. Each record gives: V gene, J gene, D gene, clone size, CDR3 protein. A D gene is named only where the DNA matches it firmly. Clone size is given for some rows only: seen once, a few or many times, or a class if the clone is expanded.

v_call: TRBV11-2
j_call: TRBJ2-1
d_call: TRBD2
clone_size: few
cdr3_aa: CASSLWTSGVFEQFF

v_call: TRBV3-1/TRBV3-2
j_call: TRBJ2-7
d_call: TRBD1
clone_size: -
cdr3_aa: CASSRRDSLGEQYF

v_call: TRBV10-1
j_call: TRBJ1-1
d_call: TRBD1
clone_size: -
cdr3_aa: CASRPTGGTEAFF

v_call: TRBV7-2
j_call: TRBJ2-7
d_call: -
clone_size: -
cdr3_aa: CASSLISGSGEQYF

v_call: TRBV5-6
j_call: TRBJ2-3
d_call: TRBD2
clone_size: once
cdr3_aa: CASSLEWGGGDTDTQYF

v_call: TRBV6-5
j_call: TRBJ2-2
d_call: TRBD2
clone_size: few
cdr3_aa: CASSLAGGGLELFF

v_call: TRBV18
j_call: TRBJ1-1
d_call: -
clone_size: -
cdr3_aa: CASKQPSGQFEAFF

v_call: TRBV11-2
j_call: TRBJ1-6
d_call: TRBD1
clone_size: few
cdr3_aa: CASSRDRKNSPLHF

v_call: TRBV9
j_call: TRBJ2-5
d_call: -
clone_size: few
cdr3_aa: CASSVGQAETQYF

v_call: TRBV28
j_call: TRBJ2-4
d_call: TRBD1
clone_size: -
cdr3_aa: CASSPPPWTGDRAKNIQYF

v_call: TRBV3-1/TRBV3-2
j_call: TRBJ1-5
d_call: TRBD1
clone_size: -
cdr3_aa: CASSRQGANQPQHF

v_call: TRBV5-1
j_call: TRBJ1-3
d_call: TRBD1
clone_size: -
cdr3_aa: CASSLTGQASGNTIYF

v_call: TRBV7-2
j_call: TRBJ2-7
d_call: TRBD1
clone_size: -
cdr3_aa: CASAADRGREQYF

v_call: TRBV19
j_call: TRBJ2-2
d_call: TRBD2
clone_size: few
cdr3_aa: CASSIYSGRAYTGELFF

v_call: TRBV30
j_call: TRBJ2-1
d_call: TRBD1
clone_size: -
cdr3_aa: CAFGQGVYNEQFF

v_call: TRBV5-5
j_call: TRBJ2-5
d_call: TRBD2
clone_size: -
cdr3_aa: CASSLVRTSGKGETQYF

v_call: TRBV7-8
j_call: TRBJ2-1
d_call: -
clone_size: -
cdr3_aa: CASSPTLGWQFF

v_call: TRBV7-6
j_call: TRBJ1-5
d_call: TRBD1
clone_size: -
cdr3_aa: CASSLGGDRRNQPQHF

v_call: TRBV9
j_call: TRBJ2-1
d_call: -
clone_size: -
cdr3_aa: CASSPPGRVYNEQFF

v_call: TRBV2
j_call: TRBJ1-3
d_call: -
clone_size: -
cdr3_aa: CASSEIGSGNTIYF

v_call: TRBV18
j_call: TRBJ1-2
d_call: -
clone_size: -
cdr3_aa: CASSPPDGQNYGYTF

v_call: TRBV28
j_call: TRBJ1-6
d_call: -
clone_size: -
cdr3_aa: CASRVQPPGQKGSPLHF

v_call: TRBV9
j_call: TRBJ1-6
d_call: -
clone_size: -
cdr3_aa: CASSGELGGSSPLHF

v_call: TRBV11-2
j_call: TRBJ1-2
d_call: -
clone_size: -
cdr3_aa: CASSPDRQGEGYTF